This T cell receptor beta chain is drawn from a study of CD8 T cells in ankylosing spondylitis. Study-wide findings and caveats: In ankylosing spondylitis patients, matched synovial fluid reportedly showed significant enrichment of disease-linked clones. Within ankylosing spondylitis blood, a TCR beta motif made up of eight highly homologous variants appeared to be characteristic. Previous work reported some of these motif variants in the synovial fluid and blood of reactive arthritis. In peripheral blood, disease-linked CD8+ clones occurred at relatively low frequencies.

CDR3 length: 16 amino acids. Losses at the gene ends were 2 bases for V and 7 bases for J; bases not matched to a gene: 10. CDR1 and CDR2 from the germline V gene are SGHRS and YFSETQ. 5'-RACE, quantitative and with molecular barcodes, yielded the TCR beta libraries. TCRdb reprocessed the 5' RACE reads via MiXCR and lists one record per CDR3 protein. The profile shows roughly 300,000 distinct CDR3 sequences, around 8% of them singletons. This clonotype came up a few times. Its specificity is unknown. The TCR sequence derives from a male donor with ankylosing spondylitis. Material: blood, either unsorted or a sorted T cell fraction (not recorded which). The chain carries TRBV5-1 and TRBJ2-1, with TRBD2 matching over 9 bases. The DNA for the CDR3 is TGCGCCAGCAGCTTAGGCGGGAGGGGATATACAAATGAGCAGTTCTTC. As protein: CASSLGGRGYTNEQFF.